This passage covers 18 T cell receptor beta chains from one sample sequenced in a study of T cells in Graves' hyperthyroidism and ophthalmopathy. TCR beta CDR3 sequences were amplified from RNA transcripts. HTBI primers were the set used in a first-round RT-PCR of the TCR CDR3. TCRdb itself ran the multiplex PCR reads through MiXCR, one entry per CDR3 protein. This table has 460,000 or so distinct CDR3 sequences, about an eighth appearing once. Input material: blood. The receptors here all came from a woman under 30 with Graves' hyperthyroidism.

This clonotype was seen repeatedly, ten times or more. The rearrangement uses TRBV24-1 and TRBJ1-1; perhaps TRBD1 as D (5 bases). The V gene's germline CDR1 is KGHDR and CDR2 SFDVKD. The CDR3 loop spans 13 amino acids. V was cut by 9 bases and J by 3 bases, with 13 bases left in between. The CDR3 spells CATQGSRDTEAFF. The CDR3 DNA reads as TGTGCCACCCAGGGCAGCAGGGACACTGAAGCTTTCTTT.

This chain joins TRBV7-3 and TRBJ1-3; 9 positions match TRBD1. The germline V gene has CDR1 SGHTA and CDR2 FQGTGA. V gave up 5 bases and J gave up 6 bases; unmatched junction bases: 11. CDR3 length: 16 amino acids. Here the CDR3 reads CASSATGGPAKNTIYF. The CDR3 region has the DNA TGTGCCAGCAGCGCTACAGGGGGCCCTGCGAAAAACACCATATATTTT.

This chain connects TRBV3-1 to TRBJ1-4; the D gene is possibly TRBD1 (5 bases). V lost 0 bases and J 2 bases, leaving 10 bases between the germline ends. The CDR3 spans 16 residues. Germline lookup yields CDR1 LGHDT and CDR2 YNNKEL (reference sequence). The CDR3, as DNA: TGTGCCAGCAGCCAAGAATTCAGGGTCACTAATGAAAAACTGTTTTTT. Translated, it gives CASSQEFRVTNEKLFF.

This chain links TRBV24-1 with TRBJ2-1, with a tentative D call TRBD1 (7 bases). The V and J ends lost 4 bases and 7 bases respectively, with 13 bases between them. Germline-derived CDR1 and CDR2 are KGHDR and SFDVKD. The CDR3 length is 14 residues. The CDR3 protein is CATSDTGEENEQFF. CDR3 DNA sequence: TGTGCCACCAGTGACACAGGGGAGGAGAATGAGCAGTTCTTC.

The table lists this clonotype with a few counts. A junction boundary mismatches the germline segment, possibly from a read error. This chain links TRBV7-9 with TRBJ2-3, with 9 bases identical to TRBD2. Germline V gives CDR1 SEHNR, CDR2 FQNEAQ (reference sequence). The CDR3 contains 14 residues. The CDR3 reads CASSPGTSTDTQCF. The CDR3, as DNA: TGTGCCAGCAGCCCCGGGACTAGCACAGATACGCAGTGTTTT. The complete variable domain, with remaining parts taken from reference TRBV7-9 and TRBJ2-3, reads DTGVSQNPRHKITKRGQNVTFRCDPISEHNRLYWYRQTLGQGPEFLTYFQNEAQLEKSRLLSDRFSAERPKGSFSTLEIQRTEQGDSAMYLCASSPGTSTDTQCFGPGTRLTVL.

This clonotype was seen at least ten times. The chain is built from TRBV12-3 or TRBV12-4 and TRBJ1-1; possibly TRBD1 for D (6 bases). V lost 6 bases, J lost 1 base, and 12 bases lay in between. This CDR3 comprises 14 residues. In DNA, the CDR3 is TGTGCCAGCAGAATCGACAGGCAGAACACTGAAGCTTTCTTT. This sequence encodes CASRIDRQNTEAFF.

On this clonotype itself: At one end, the junction sequence differs from germline, possibly due to a read error. The V and J genes are TRBV7-9 and TRBJ2-4, with D unresolved. The CDR3 covers 15 residues. Germline V gene lookup returns CDR1 SEHNR and CDR2 FQNEAQ (reference sequence). This CDR3 is CASSLERTPKNIRYF. In DNA form, the CDR3 reads TGTGCCAGCAGCTTAGAAAGAACTCCCAAAAACATTCGGTACTTC.

This clonotype was picked up many times. V usage is TRBV2 and J usage is TRBJ2-3, with D perhaps TRBD2 (6 bases). V lost 6 bases to trimming and J lost 7 bases, with 23 bases between them. The CDR3 is 16 amino acids. Germline CDR1 reads SNHLY; CDR2 reads FYNNEI. The CDR3 DNA reads as TGTGCCAGCAGGAGCCCTACTAGCACTGATTATTATACGCAGTATTTT. It translates to CASRSPTSTDYYTQYF.

This clonotype was detected ten times or more. The chain joins TRBV12-3 or TRBV12-4 to TRBJ1-1, with D unresolved. The CDR3 totals 14 residues. Trimming left V 1 base short and J 7 bases short, with 13 bases between. The CDR3 protein is CASSLGLMKGEAFF. CDR3 in DNA: TGTGCCAGCAGTTTAGGTCTAATGAAGGGTGAAGCTTTCTTT.

This clonotype was seen repeatedly, ten times or more. At one end the junction does not follow the germline gene, possibly because of a read error. The V gene is TRBV12-3 or TRBV12-4, the J gene TRBJ1-2; D not certain. This CDR3 comprises 14 residues. CDR3 nucleotide sequence: TGTGCCAGCACCTCACATCGGGATTACTATGACTACACCTTC. It encodes CASTSHRDYYDYTF.

The gene calls are TRBV27 and TRBJ1-2; 7 nucleotides align to TRBD1. There are 13 residues in the CDR3. CDR1 MNHEY and CDR2 SMNVEV come from the germline V gene (reference sequence). Germline trimming cut 5 bases from V and 8 bases from J; bases unmatched to any gene: 8. CDR3 residues: CASSRGTAKGYTF. The CDR3 DNA reads TGTGCCAGCAGTCGGGGGACAGCGAAAGGCTACACCTTC.

The chain combines TRBV4-2 with TRBJ2-4; D gene unclear. Trimming removed 1 base at V and 1 base at J, with 8 bases between. The V gene's germline CDR1 is LGHNA and CDR2 YNFKEQ. This CDR3 is 15 amino acids long. As DNA, the CDR3 is TGTGCCAGCAGCCAAGTGGACGGGGCCAAAAACATTCAGTACTTC. Amino acid sequence: CASSQVDGAKNIQYF.

This clonotype was counted ten times or more. The J gene is TRBJ2-5, the V gene TRBV5-6; no clear D gene. The ends were cut back, 3 bases at V and 5 bases at J, with 14 bases in the middle. The germline gives CDR1 SGHDT, CDR2 YYEEEE. The CDR3 extends over 14 amino acids. CDR3 coding DNA: TGTGCCAGCAGCTCAGGACGTCACGGGGAGACCCAGTACTTC. Protein product: CASSSGRHGETQYF.

J is TRBJ1-3 and V is TRBV25-1; 7 bases fit TRBD1. With V trimmed by 7 bases and J by 3 bases, 0 bases remained unmatched. The germline V gene encodes CDR1 MGHDK and CDR2 SYGVNS. The CDR3 is 12 residues long. The CDR3 coding sequence is TGTGCCAGCAACAGGGGTGGAAACACCATATATTTT. It is translated as CASNRGGNTIYF.

A few counts support this clonotype. The chain is built from TRBV7-2 and TRBJ2-5; the D is unclear. Germline CDR1 and CDR2: SGHTA and FQGNSA. Trimming left V 2 bases short and J 5 bases short, with 12 bases between. The CDR3 totals 14 residues. The CDR3 DNA follows: TGTGCCAGCAGCTTAAACTACCTCCGGGAGACCCAGTACTTC. It specifies CASSLNYLRETQYF.

The sample holds many counts of this clonotype. The CDR3 DNA reads TGTGCCAGCGGGTCAGCAGGAAACACCATATATTTT. It specifies CASGSAGNTIYF. The V gene is TRBV28, the J gene TRBJ1-3; D uncertain. In germline, CDR1 is MDHEN, CDR2 SYDVKM. V was trimmed by 8 bases and J by 4 bases, leaving 9 bases between them. The CDR3 covers 12 residues.

This clonotype occurred many times. The V and J genes are TRBV12-3 or TRBV12-4 and TRBJ1-1, with D hard to call. V shed 7 bases and J shed 0 bases, with 12 bases lying between them. This CDR3 region has 14 residues. The CDR3 loop reads CASKSKGMNTEAFF. The CDR3 DNA reads TGTGCCAGCAAAAGTAAGGGCATGAACACTGAAGCTTTCTTT.

The chain employs TRBV28 and TRBJ2-6; weak D call: TRBD1 (6 bases). This CDR3 contains 15 residues. Germline lookup yields CDR1 MDHEN and CDR2 SYDVKM. The V end lost 2 bases, the J end lost 4 bases, and 9 bases lay between the germline ends. CDR3 coding DNA: TGTGCCAGCAGTTTAGGGGGCCTAGGGGCCAACGTCCTGACTTTC. Protein sequence: CASSLGGLGANVLTF.